This T cell receptor beta chain emerged from a study of spatial heterogeneity in lung cancer. Trimming took off 8 bases at V and 3 bases at J, with 17 bases between the two ends. The CDR3 has 13 residues. CDR1 and CDR2 (germline): SQVTM, ANQGSEA. The time point is: sample taken at primary tumor resection. Whole RNA, which was extracted from tumor, nontumor lung tissue or frozen PBMC, was sequenced without any cell sorting. There are many counts of this clonotype. Via MiXCR, TCRdb re-called the 5' RACE reads, giving one row per CDR3 protein. The sample consists of 50,000 to 65,000 distinct CDR3 sequences, less than 9% of them appearing once.

Sequences were derived from PBMCs, sampled at surgery. The chain uses TRBV29-1 and TRBJ2-7, with D perhaps matching TRBD1 (6 bases). The sequence derives from a female donor with early-stage non-small cell lung cancer. CDR3 protein: CSPARGNNYEQYF. CDR3 sequence (DNA): TGCAGCCCGGCCAGGGGCAATAACTACGAGCAGTACTTC.